The sequence of this TCR beta chain was determined in a study of shared clonotypes between healthy human individuals. Study-wide results and caveats: A handful of donors shared about 4.8% of their naive CD4 clonotypes.

Here immunoSEQ multiplex PCR was the method, and the copy in TCRdb shows in-frame clones only, minus some. The sample holds under 1,100,000 clones, about 70% seen once. Among the donors, all were Caucasian adults who lived in Nashville, Tennessee. This clone was counted between two and nine times. Its antigen is not known. Germline CDR1 SGHKS, CDR2 YYEKEE (reference sequence). The CDR3 extends over 17 amino acids. V was cut by 0 bases and J by 0 bases, with 13 bases left in between. This sequence joins TRBV5-5 and TRBJ1-3, with D possibly matching TRBD1 (5 bases). This TCR was recovered from a man between 18 and 35 years old in good health. The sequencing sample was made of memory CD4+ T cells sorted from blood. Subset defined: CD45RA-negative fraction. The CDR3 region is CASSLASGGASGNTIYF. The CDR3 region has the DNA TGTGCCAGCAGCTTGGCCTCTGGGGGAGCCTCTGGAAACACCATATATTTT.